This T cell receptor (beta chain) was identified in a study of T cell repertoires in cytomegalovirus infection. The CDR3 is 14 residues long. In germline, CDR1 is SGHTA, CDR2 FQGNSA. V lost 5 bases to trimming and J lost 7 bases, with 15 bases between them. TCRdb ran MiXCR on the reads and lists one entry per CDR3 protein. The data show around 430,000 distinct CDR3 sequences, about 44% seen once. Turning to this clonotype: Antigen: not known.

The chain combines TRBV7-2 with TRBJ2-1, with D tentatively TRBD1 (6 bases). Source: cultured PBMCs, taken from culture after CMV antigen stimulation. This TCR was recovered from a human donor in good health (CMV status not recorded). Some clones in this sample may be carry-over from other donors' samples. CDR3 residues: CASSDRDKDNEQFF. As DNA, the CDR3 is TGTGCCAGCAGCGACCGGGACAAAGATAATGAGCAGTTCTTC.